This entry lists 24 T cell receptor beta chains sequenced from one sample in a study of blood T cell repertoires in COVID-19. Sequencing was performed with immunoSEQ multiplex PCR; in TCRdb, only in-frame clones are kept and a portion is missing. Of around 140,000 clones in the sample, about 92% were seen once. Sample: peripheral blood. The receptors derive from a human donor in a cohort sampled during active COVID-19.

The chain is built from TRBV5-1 and TRBJ2-1, with D possibly matching TRBD2 (8 bases). From germline, CDR1 is SGHRS and CDR2 YFSETQ. V lost 4 bases to trimming and J lost 6 bases, with 17 bases between them. The CDR3 extends over 15 amino acids. CDR3 nucleotide sequence: TGCGCCAGCAGCCCCGGGGGGGCAGGGGGCAATGAGCAGTTCTTC. This encodes CASSPGGAGGNEQFF.

The V call is TRBV7-3, the J call TRBJ2-3; 12 bases align to TRBD2. V gave up 3 bases and J gave up 1 base; unmatched junction bases: 5. Germline CDR1 SGHTA, CDR2 FQGTGA. The CDR3 is made up of 17 amino acids. This chain's CDR3 is CASSFRLAGVGTDTQYF. As DNA, the CDR3 is TGTGCCAGCAGCTTTAGACTAGCGGGAGTGGGCACAGATACGCAGTATTTT.

J is TRBJ2-5 and V is TRBV5-4; 7 bases align to TRBD2. The CDR3 is made up of 15 amino acids. Germline V CDR1 and CDR2: SGHNT, YYREEE (reference sequence). The V segment lost 2 bases and the J segment 2 bases; nucleotides outside the gene matches: 6. This chain's CDR3 is CASSFAGGIQETQYF. DNA for the CDR3: TGTGCCAGCAGCTTTGCCGGGGGGATTCAAGAGACCCAGTACTTC.

This chain links TRBV27 with TRBJ1-2; D perhaps matches TRBD1 (5 bases). This CDR3 spans 14 amino acids. V dropped 0 bases and J dropped 2 bases, with 7 bases sitting between them. The germline gives CDR1 MNHEY, CDR2 SMNVEV (reference sequence). The CDR3 nucleotides read TGTGCCAGCAGTTTATCGGGACTGAACTATGGCTACACCTTC. Its protein is CASSLSGLNYGYTF.

The chain is built from TRBV7-3 and TRBJ1-1; D possibly corresponds to TRBD1 (5 bases). Germline assignment: CDR1 SGHTA and CDR2 FQGTGA. V was shortened by 1 base and J by 0 bases, with 12 bases between the two germline ends. The length of the CDR3 is 16 residues. The CDR3 loop reads CASSLNADTLNTEAFF. The CDR3 DNA follows: TGTGCCAGCAGCTTAAATGCGGACACCCTGAACACTGAAGCTTTCTTT.

This clone was found a few times. V usage is TRBV5-3 and J usage is TRBJ1-2; TRBD1 matches at 7 bases. TRBV5-3 is an ORF, and what it does is uncertain. The CDR3 length is 16 residues. Trimming at V came to 3 bases and at J to 0 bases, leaving 8 bases not matched to a gene. The CDR3 DNA reads TGTGCCAGAAGCTATAAAACAGGGGAGTCTAACTATGGCTACACCTTC. It is translated as CARSYKTGESNYGYTF.

The chain carries TRBV7-2 and TRBJ2-2; 10 positions agree with TRBD2. Per the germline V gene, CDR1 is SGHTA and CDR2 is FQGNSA. The CDR3 runs 16 residues. Trimming cost V 5 bases and J 4 bases; bases outside gene matches: 7. In DNA form, the CDR3 reads TGTGCCAGCAGCCCCCCCAGCGGGGGGGCCACCGGGGAGCTGTTTTTT. This sequence encodes CASSPPSGGATGELFF.

The chain links TRBV10-2 to TRBJ1-3, with unresolved D. Germline loops: CDR1 WSHSY, CDR2 SAAADI. This CDR3 has 14 residues. V was pared by 4 bases and J by 1 base, with 8 bases between. CDR3 residues: CASSGRKSGNTIYF. Written as DNA, the CDR3 is TGCGCCAGCAGTGGGCGGAAATCTGGAAACACCATATATTTT.

This clone was detected a few times. This sequence joins TRBV4-2 and TRBJ2-7; perhaps TRBD1 as D (6 bases). The CDR3 consists of 13 residues. Deletions cut 5 bases from V and 3 bases from J, with 11 bases between. Germline CDR1 and CDR2: LGHNA and YNFKEQ. CDR3 in amino acids: CASSKRGYYEQYF. For the CDR3, the DNA is TGTGCCAGCAGCAAAAGGGGGTACTACGAGCAGTACTTC.

The CDR3 reads CASRSDSENTEAFF. The CDR3, as DNA: TGTGCCAGCAGGAGCGACAGTGAGAACACTGAAGCTTTCTTT. This chain links TRBV2 with TRBJ1-1; a possible D gene is TRBD1 (5 bases). This CDR3 spans 14 amino acids. The V gene's germline CDR1 is SNHLY and CDR2 FYNNEI. V was shortened by 6 bases and J by 1 base, with 12 bases between the two germline ends.

The chain is built from TRBV6-2 or TRBV6-3 and TRBJ2-3; a possible D gene is TRBD2 (6 bases). Germline loops: CDR1 MNHEY, CDR2 SVGEGT. The CDR3 contains 19 residues. V lost 6 bases and J lost 1, with 26 bases in between. The DNA of the CDR3 is TGTGCCAGCAGCCGTCCCGGGACTGGCTTTTGGACCGGCACAGATACGCAGTATTTT. This encodes CASSRPGTGFWTGTDTQYF.

The V gene is TRBV27, the J gene TRBJ1-5; 10 bases map to TRBD1. CDR3 length: 16 residues. Germline V gives CDR1 MNHEY, CDR2 SMNVEV (reference sequence). Trimming took 6 bases from V and 4 from J; bases not matched to a gene: 9. CDR3 sequence: CASRRRGTGVNQPQHF. CDR3 in DNA: TGTGCCAGCAGACGCCGCGGGACAGGGGTTAATCAGCCCCAGCATTTT.

This chain joins TRBV11-2 and TRBJ1-1, with a weak D call TRBD1 (5 bases). Germline V gives CDR1 SGHAT, CDR2 FQNNGV. This CDR3 has 13 residues. Trimming pared 3 bases from V and 4 bases from J, leaving 9 bases between. The CDR3 DNA is TGTGCCAGCAGCTTTTCCAGGGCCACTGAAGCTTTCTTT. The encoded protein is CASSFSRATEAFF.

The rearrangement links TRBV7-9 to TRBJ2-5, with D possibly being TRBD1 (5 bases). The CDR3 covers 13 residues. With 2 bases removed from V and 6 bases from J, the gap between germline ends came to 10 bases. Germline CDR1 is SEHNR and CDR2 is FQNEAQ (reference sequence). CDR3 nucleotide sequence: TGTGCCAGCAGCTTATTCCAGGGCCAGACCCAGTACTTC. Translated: CASSLFQGQTQYF.

This clone was observed a single time. V usage is TRBV5-1 and J usage is TRBJ1-2; D might be TRBD1 (6 bases). The V gene lost 3 bases and the J gene lost 3 bases, with 15 bases spanning the gap. The CDR3 runs 15 residues. Per the germline V gene, CDR1 is SGHRS and CDR2 is YFSETQ. The DNA for the CDR3 is TGCGCCAGCAGCTCTGGGTCCCCAGGGGACTATGGCTACACCTTC. It codes for CASSSGSPGDYGYTF.

CDR3 loop: CASSLGTGGMETQYF. As DNA, the CDR3 is TGTGCCAGCAGCTTAGGGACAGGGGGCATGGAGACCCAGTACTTC. The V and J genes are TRBV11-3 and TRBJ2-5; 11 bases are shared with TRBD1. V gave up 1 base and J gave up 5 bases; unmatched junction bases: 3. CDR1 is SGHNT and CDR2 is YENEEA in the germline V gene. CDR3 length equals 15 residues.

The chain employs TRBV19 and TRBJ1-6, with D uncertain. Looked up from germline, CDR1 is LNHDA and CDR2 is SQIVND (reference sequence). V lost 10 bases and J lost 0, with 13 bases in between. The CDR3 runs 15 residues. This CDR3 is CATCPRGSYNSPLHF. For the CDR3, the DNA is TGTGCCACTTGCCCCCGGGGCTCCTATAATTCACCCCTCCACTTT.

The J gene is TRBJ1-1, the V gene TRBV12-3 or TRBV12-4; maybe TRBD1 (6 bases). The V end was cut by 5 bases, the J end by 4 bases, with 11 bases between. The CDR3 is 13 amino acids. The CDR3 DNA follows: TGTGCCAGCAGTGCGACAGGTTCCACTGAAGCTTTCTTT. Amino acid sequence: CASSATGSTEAFF.

This clone was seen once. DNA for the CDR3: TGTGCCAGCGAAGGGAAGGGGCGGGAGCTGTTTTTT. Residues: CASEGKGRELFF. The chain links TRBV3-1 (or the pseudogene TRBV3-2) to TRBJ2-2, with D tentatively TRBD1 (5 bases). Per germline, CDR1 LGHDT and CDR2 YNNKEL (reference sequence). CDR3 length: 12 residues. V was clipped by 8 bases and J by 9 bases, with 13 bases between them.

The chain combines TRBV6-5 with TRBJ2-1, with 7 bases lining up with TRBD2. Losses at the gene ends were 6 bases for V and 5 bases for J; bases not matched to a gene: 10. The CDR3 loop spans 15 amino acids. The V gene's germline CDR1 is MNHEY and CDR2 SVGAGI. CDR3 bases: TGTGCCAGCAGGAAACCGGGACTACCAAACAATGAGCAGTTCTTC. Amino acids: CASRKPGLPNNEQFF.

This chain links TRBV6-2 or TRBV6-3 with TRBJ1-1; D remains unclear. Trimming took off 1 base at V and 4 bases at J, with 7 bases between the two ends. CDR3 size: 13 residues. In germline, CDR1 is MNHEY, CDR2 SVGEGT. The CDR3 DNA reads TGTGCCAGCAGTTACTTATACACCACTGAAGCTTTCTTT. Encoded protein: CASSYLYTTEAFF.

This clone was counted at least ten times. V usage is TRBV6-6 and J usage is TRBJ1-2; D perhaps matches TRBD1 (6 bases). CDR3 length equals 13 residues. V was shortened by 7 bases and J by 5 bases, with 14 bases between the two germline ends. Germline lookup yields CDR1 MNHNY and CDR2 SVGAGI (reference sequence). The CDR3 loop is CASTSTGFYGYTF. The CDR3 DNA reads TGTGCCAGCACCTCTACAGGGTTTTATGGCTACACCTTC.

In its sample, this clone was seen once. This chain links TRBV5-1 with TRBJ2-1; maybe TRBD1 (6 bases). The CDR3 is 13 residues long. V shed 7 bases and J shed 4 bases, with 12 bases lying between them. Germline CDR1 is SGHRS and CDR2 is YFSETQ. CDR3 protein: CASSGTPYNEQFF. CDR3 in DNA: TGCGCCAGCTCCGGGACACCATACAATGAGCAGTTCTTC.

The J gene is TRBJ1-1, the V gene TRBV5-8; no firm D call. The V end was cut by 2 bases, the J end by 6 bases, with 8 bases between. This CDR3 is built from 12 residues. CDR1 SGHTS and CDR2 YDEGEE come from the germline V gene. CDR3 in amino acids: CASSLLHAEAFF. DNA for the CDR3: TGTGCCAGCAGCTTACTACATGCTGAAGCTTTCTTT.